The following is a TCR beta chain sequence with its context. Its antigen is unidentified. A junction end diverges from the germline sequence, so it may reflect a read error. The mixed lymphocyte reaction cells were grown together in coculture at 37°C for approximately six days. The CDR3 is 15 amino acids. Germline V CDR1 and CDR2: SSHAT, FNYEAQ (reference sequence). Sequencing used immunoSEQ multiplex PCR; TCRdb keeps in-frame clones, though not all of them. The sample contains approximately 20,000 clones, 44% of which appear only once. The data are from a study of siplizumab effects on memory and regulatory T cells.

Sequenced sample: CFSE-low (dividing) CD4+ T cells sorted from an allogeneic mixed lymphocyte reaction. This sequence originates from a human donor in good health; the cells came from an allogeneic mixed lymphocyte reaction. Some clones in this sample may be carry-over from other donors' samples. This chain links TRBV7-7 with TRBJ2-7; 7 nucleotides line up with TRBD2. CDR3 residues: CASSLGVAGVYEQYF. Here the CDR3 DNA reads TGTGCTAGCAGCTTAGGGGTGGCGGGAGTGTACGAGCAGTACTTC.